This TCR beta chain was recorded in a study of blood T cell repertoires in COVID-19. Background on the study: Acute and convalescent COVID-19 samples came from the United States, Italy and Spain. PBMCs, B-cell-depleted T cells, or T cells provided the cDNA or gDNA that made up the material.

TCRdb keeps only in-frame clones here, not all; method: immunoSEQ multiplex PCR. The sample contains 90,000 to 120,000 clones, approximately 92% of which appear only once. This CDR3 is 15 amino acids long. The germline CDR1 and CDR2 sequences are MNHEY and SVGEGT. Trimming shortened V by 6 bases and J by 3 bases, and 15 bases separated the two germline ends. The specimen was peripheral blood. The chain has TRBV6-2 or TRBV6-3 and TRBJ1-5, with TRBD1 as a possible D gene (5 bases). The receptor's source is a woman over 75 with acute or convalescent COVID-19. Written as DNA, the CDR3 is TGTGCCAGCAGCCGCAGGGAATTATACAATCAGCCCCAGCATTTT. Protein product: CASSRRELYNQPQHF.